This TCR beta chain was identified in a study of blood T cell repertoires in COVID-19 (dated by TCRdb to 2020 to 2022). About the investigation overall: The collaborator samples originated in the United States, Italy and Spain and spanned the acute and convalescent phases of COVID-19. The prospective study material was composed of cDNA or gDNA derived from T cells, B-cell-depleted T cells, or PBMCs. Deeply sampled blood TCRbeta repertoires from subjects exposed to, actively infected with, or recovered from COVID-19 were included in the dataset. A freely available public database, intended as a resource for researchers studying the immune response to SARS-CoV-2, is where the repertoires were released. Samples came from the ongoing ImmuneRACE study (first 160 participants) plus 1,254 subjects from 6 global collaborators. Nearly every sample came with metadata listing a de-identified subject ID, COVID-19 status, age in years and sex. Where available, HLA class I and class II types were taken from metadata supplied by the sample provider and were not determined by assay-based typing.

As encoded in the germline V gene (reference sequence), CDR1 is SGHKS while CDR2 is YYEKEE. The CDR3, from cysteine to phenylalanine, totals 16 residues. Of the read, only the CDR3 DNA is kept; its 48 bases are in frame from base 1. Trimming leaves V shorter by 3 bases and J shorter by 1 base, with the junction holding 2 bases beyond the gene matches. The collaborating institutions used their own protocols to collect whole blood in K2EDTA tubes. For TCRbeta analysis, collaborators shipped samples as frozen whole blood, isolated PBMCs, or DNA extracted from either of those sample types. As concerns this clone: Its binding antigen is unknown. Base quality data are lacking; no much larger clone is found one base away.

Study-wide findings and limitations: The amount of clinical and demographic metadata varied by source and participant and was provided uncurated.

The immunoSEQ Assay, a bias-controlled multiplex PCR, was used to amplify TCRbeta CDR3 regions from genomic DNA. Concerning the study's data processing: Nucleated cell counts per sample were estimated from amplification of reference gene primers within the assay. Sequence reads were collapsed and filtered to measure the absolute abundance of every unique TCRbeta CDR3 rearrangement. Productive Simpson clonality was computed per sample as the square root of Simpson's diversity index over productive rearrangements. TCRdb limited this immuneACCESS table to in-frame rearrangements with V and J called. A share of clones is missing; checked studies link under half to unresolved V genes, and the rest is unexplained. The V and J calls and the clone size are those of that table, but D and trimming were determined from the DNA. The sample includes about 200,000 clones, with approximately 90% observed a single time. Clones ranked in the top ten supply roughly 6% of the sample.

The chain joins TRBV5-5 to TRBJ2-2; 11 junctional bases match TRBD2. This sequence originates from a man aged 35-49 years with active or convalescent COVID-19. Sequenced: peripheral blood. The CDR3 region reads CASSSGLAGNTGELFF. The sequenced DNA is TGTGCCAGCAGCTCCGGACTAGCGGGGAACACCGGGGAGCTGTTTTTT.